This T cell receptor (beta chain) was retrieved from a study of Ad26.COV2.S vaccination and SARS-CoV-2 variants. Turning to the study itself: Trial arm assignment for the donor was COV1001 Ad26.COV2.S. The study gave Ad26.COV2.S intramuscularly, once or twice 56 days apart.

Treatment denoted: some 20 received Ad26.COV2.S at low or high dose, single or two shots; about 5 received placebo; per-sample allocation not given. Sample collection was performed on day 63 after the first vaccine or placebo injection. Using immunoSEQ multiplex PCR, the repertoire was profiled, and TCRdb retains in-frame clones only, with some absent. The repertoire holds about 350,000 clones, with 85% as singletons. Study conclusions and caveats: Assessments of TCR breadth and depth may have underestimated the total T cell responses. Whether participants received vaccine or placebo, their non-spike TCR breadth was similar.

For this clone: Its antigen is currently unknown.

This CDR3 region has 20 residues. With 5 bases clipped from V and 5 bases from J, the junction kept 26 bases outside the gene matches. CDR1 and CDR2 (germline): MNHEY, SVGEGT. This TCR was sampled from a person aged 18-60 years who received the Ad26.COV2.S COVID-19 vaccine or a placebo. The chain joins TRBV6-2 or TRBV6-3 to TRBJ1-1; TRBD1 matches 7 bases. The sample in question was peripheral blood, obtained in a trial of Ad26.COV2.S vaccine versus placebo. The CDR3: CASSTLFPRDSQKRRTEAFF. The CDR3 DNA is TGTGCCAGCAGTACCCTCTTCCCCCGGGACAGTCAAAAAAGGAGGACTGAAGCTTTCTTT.